This T cell receptor beta chain originates from a study of T cells in Graves' hyperthyroidism and ophthalmopathy. This clonotype was recorded many times. Its antigen is still unknown. The CDR3 spans 15 residues. The germline V gene has CDR1 SGHRS and CDR2 YFSETQ. Trimming cost V 1 base and J 4 bases; bases outside gene matches: 8. The study, taken as a whole, reports: Also found in blood were most expanded thyroid clonotypes above 0.001.

RNA transcripts provided the source from which TCR beta CDR3 regions were amplified. In the first-round RT-PCR of the TCR CDR3, the HTBI primer set was used. One entry per CDR3 protein, called by TCRdb with MiXCR from the multiplex PCR reads. The table records roughly 500,000 distinct CDR3 sequences, roughly 14% of them present only once. Specimen: blood. The chain links TRBV5-1 to TRBJ2-7, with 7 bases lining up with TRBD2. The source of this sequence is a woman aged 25-40 years with Graves' hyperthyroidism that later progressed to Graves' ophthalmopathy. CDR3 sequence: CASSLSAGVGYEQYF. The CDR3 DNA follows: TGCGCCAGCAGCTTGTCGGCGGGAGTGGGGTACGAGCAGTACTTC.